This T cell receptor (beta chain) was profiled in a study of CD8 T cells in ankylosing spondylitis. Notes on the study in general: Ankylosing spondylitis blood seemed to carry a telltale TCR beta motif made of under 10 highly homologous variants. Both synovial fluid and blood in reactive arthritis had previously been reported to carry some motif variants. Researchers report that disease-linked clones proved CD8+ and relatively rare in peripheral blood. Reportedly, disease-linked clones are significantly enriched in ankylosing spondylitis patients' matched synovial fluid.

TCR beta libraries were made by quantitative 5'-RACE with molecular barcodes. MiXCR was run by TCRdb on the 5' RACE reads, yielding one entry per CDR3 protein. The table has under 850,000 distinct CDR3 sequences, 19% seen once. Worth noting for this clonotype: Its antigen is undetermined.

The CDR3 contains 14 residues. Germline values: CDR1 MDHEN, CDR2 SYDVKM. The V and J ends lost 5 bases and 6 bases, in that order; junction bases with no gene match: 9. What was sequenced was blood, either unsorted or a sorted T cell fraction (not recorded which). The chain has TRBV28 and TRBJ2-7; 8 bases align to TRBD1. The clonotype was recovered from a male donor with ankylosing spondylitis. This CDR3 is CASSPRTGQGEQYF. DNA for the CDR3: TGTGCCAGCAGTCCAAGGACAGGGCAGGGCGAGCAGTACTTC.